This TCR beta chain appears in the sequencing data of a study of T cell changes during pregnancy in multiple sclerosis. J lost 4 bases, V lost 7 bases, and 8 bases had no gene match. In germline, CDR1 is LNHDA, CDR2 SQIVND (reference sequence). CDR3 size: 15 residues. Generated by immunoSEQ multiplex PCR, the TCRdb table keeps only in-frame clones and is missing some. The profile shows about 100,000 clones, around 93% of them singletons. The source material was peripheral blood, sampled after pregnancy. This clonotype was sampled from a female donor with multiple sclerosis, enrolled in a pregnancy study. The V call is TRBV19, the J call TRBJ1-5; 9 nucleotides line up with TRBD1. The CDR3 DNA reads as TGTGCCAGTACCCCGGACAGGGGAGCAAATCAGCCCCAGCATTTT. As protein: CASTPDRGANQPQHF.